Each of the 23 T cell receptor beta chains below was sequenced from the same sample in a study of cytomegalovirus exposure and HLA in healthy donors (dated by TCRdb to the late 2010s). Receptors were amplified or captured by the immunoSEQ multiplex PCR assay. The multiplex PCR relied on a mix of 60 forward primers for TCR Vbeta segments and 13 reverse primers for TCR Jbeta segments. This is the immuneACCESS table as TCRdb keeps it, with only in-frame sequences that have V and J called. A part of the clones is gone; compared with another copy, unresolved V genes explain less than half, and the rest is unexplained. The table for this sample records 60,000 to 100,000 clones. The ten largest clones capture about 4.6% of the sample. Sequences were obtained from PBMCs. The receptors were sampled from a man younger than 45 in good health and CMV-seronegative.

The rearrangement joins TRBV7-8 to TRBJ2-7; the match to TRBD1 covers 8 bases. In germline, CDR1 is SGHVS, CDR2 FQNEAQ. The V gene end was trimmed by 3 bases and the J gene end by 3 bases; junction bases not matched to a gene: 4. The CDR3 has 14 residues. CDR3 in DNA: TGTGCCAGCAGCTTCCGGGACAGGCACTACGAGCAGTACTTC. It yields the protein CASSFRDRHYEQYF.

The rearrangement links TRBV30 to TRBJ2-7; maybe TRBD1 (5 bases). V lost 4 bases and J lost 5, with 18 bases in between. The CDR3 covers 14 residues. Looked up from germline, CDR1 is GTSNPN and CDR2 is SVGIG (reference sequence). CDR3 sequence (DNA): TGTGCCTGGACCCCCCGAGGCAGGGAACACGAGCAGTACTTC. The encoded protein is CAWTPRGREHEQYF.

The rearrangement links TRBV5-1 to TRBJ2-1, with TRBD1 identical over 10 bases. The CDR3 has 16 residues. Germline lookup yields CDR1 SGHRS and CDR2 YFSETQ. The V gene end was trimmed by 2 bases and the J gene end by 5 bases; junction bases not matched to a gene: 7. The CDR3 reads CASSFSDRGANNEQFF. The CDR3 nucleotides read TGCGCCAGCAGCTTTTCGGACAGGGGGGCAAACAATGAGCAGTTCTTC.

The chain employs TRBV29-1 and TRBJ1-4; 9 positions match TRBD1. V was pared by 6 bases and J by 6 bases, with 5 bases of the junction left unmatched. Germline V gene sequence: CDR1 SQVTM, CDR2 ANQGSEA. The CDR3 length is 13 residues. For the CDR3, the DNA is TGCAGCGTGGGGTGGACAGGGGATGAAAAACTGTTTTTT. Residues: CSVGWTGDEKLFF.

The J gene is TRBJ2-2, the V gene TRBV6-5, with 11 bases fitting TRBD2. Trimming at V came to 7 bases and at J to 5 bases, leaving 3 bases not matched to a gene. The germline V gene encodes CDR1 MNHEY and CDR2 SVGAGI. The CDR3 has 14 amino acids. CDR3 sequence (DNA): TGTGCCAGCATACGACTAGCGGGGACCGGGGAGCTGTTTTTT. Its protein product is CASIRLAGTGELFF.

This chain joins TRBV11-1 and TRBJ2-7; D gene uncertain. Germline V gene sequence: CDR1 SGHAT, CDR2 FQDESV (reference sequence). Trimming took 4 bases from V and 6 from J, leaving 10 bases between them. This CDR3 is 12 amino acids long. This CDR3 reads CASSSSRTEQYF. CDR3 DNA sequence: TGTGCCAGCAGCTCCTCTAGAACCGAGCAGTACTTC.

The J gene is TRBJ1-5, the V gene TRBV19; unclear D gene. The CDR3 has 15 amino acids. Germline values: CDR1 LNHDA, CDR2 SQIVND (reference sequence). Trimming left V 3 bases short and J 6 bases short, with 15 bases between. CDR3 DNA sequence: TGTGCCAGTAGTATGCCACGGGAGGGCGGTCAGCCCCAGCATTTT. As protein: CASSMPREGGQPQHF.

The chain uses TRBV7-9 and TRBJ2-4; D possibly corresponds to TRBD1 (6 bases). The CDR3 length is 13 residues. CDR1 is SEHNR, CDR2 FQNEAQ, per germline (reference sequence). Trimming cost V 1 base and J 5 bases, with 6 bases left between them. CDR3 loop: CASSLGQENIQYF. CDR3 sequence (DNA): TGTGCCAGCAGCTTAGGACAGGAAAACATTCAGTACTTC. Supplemented by reference TRBV7-9 and TRBJ2-4, the full variable domain reads DTGVSQNPRHKITKRGQNVTFRCDPISEHNRLYWYRQTLGQGPEFLTYFQNEAQLEKSRLLSDRFSAERPKGSFSTLEIQRTEQGDSAMYLCASSLGQENIQYFGAGTRLSVL.

V is TRBV27 and J is TRBJ2-7, with D unresolved. The germline gives CDR1 MNHEY, CDR2 SMNVEV (reference sequence). Trimming shortened V by 7 bases and J by 0 bases, and 13 bases separated the two germline ends. This CDR3 is 14 amino acids long. For the CDR3, the DNA is TGTGCCAGCACTCCCATCCCGGGCTCCTACGAGCAGTACTTC. The encoded protein is CASTPIPGSYEQYF.

V gene TRBV18 combines with J gene TRBJ1-2; 7 positions match TRBD1. J lost 2 bases, V lost 6 bases, and 3 bases had no gene match. Germline values: CDR1 KGHSH, CDR2 LQKENI. The CDR3 totals 13 residues. CDR3 bases: TGTGCCAGCTCGGCACAGGGGAACTATGGCTACACCTTC. It translates to CASSAQGNYGYTF.

The V gene is TRBV2, the J gene TRBJ1-5; a weak D match, TRBD1 (6 bases). The CDR3 length is 12 residues. V was shortened by 8 bases and J by 4 bases, with 9 bases between the two germline ends. In germline, CDR1 is SNHLY, CDR2 FYNNEI. The CDR3 sequence is CASGGENQPQHF. DNA for the CDR3: TGTGCCAGCGGGGGCGAAAATCAGCCCCAGCATTTT.

The chain combines TRBV29-1 with TRBJ2-5; 7 nucleotides line up with TRBD1. Looked up from germline, CDR1 is SQVTM and CDR2 is ANQGSEA. The trim removed 3 bases at V and 2 bases at J, leaving 3 bases unmatched. The length of the CDR3 is 13 residues. For the CDR3, the DNA is TGCAGCGTTGATGGGGGACAGCAAGAGACCCAGTACTTC. This encodes CSVDGGQQETQYF. The entire variable domain, with the rest obtained from reference TRBV29-1 and TRBJ2-5, is as follows: SAVISQKPSRDICQRGTSLTIQCQVDSQVTMMFWYRQQPGQSLTLIATANQGSEATYESGFVIDKFPISRPNLTFSTLTVSNMSPEDSSIYLCSVDGGQQETQYFGPGTRLLVL.

V and J are TRBV18 and TRBJ1-4; no clear D. V lost 2 bases, J lost 2 bases, and 3 bases lay in between. The length of the CDR3 is 13 residues. CDR1 and CDR2 (germline): KGHSH, LQKENI. CDR3 coding DNA: TGTGCCAGCTCACCATATACTAATGAAAAACTGTTTTTT. Its protein product is CASSPYTNEKLFF.

The chain carries TRBV6-5 and TRBJ1-2, with 7 bases aligning to TRBD1. With 0 bases clipped from V and 3 bases from J, the junction kept 7 bases outside the gene matches. The CDR3 extends over 16 amino acids. CDR1 and CDR2 (germline): MNHEY, SVGAGI. In DNA form, the CDR3 reads TGTGCCAGCAGTTACTCGGCAGGGGGAGGCTACTATGGCTACACCTTC. This gives the protein CASSYSAGGGYYGYTF.

The rearrangement joins TRBV5-6 to TRBJ2-7, with a weak D call TRBD1 (6 bases). The CDR3 sequence is 16 residues long. Germline V gene data show CDR1 as SGHDT and CDR2 as YYEEEE. Trimming stripped 1 base from V and 1 base from J, with 15 bases between. The CDR3 is CASSLPGAGMSYEQYF. CDR3 in DNA: TGTGCCAGCAGCTTGCCAGGGGCCGGGATGTCCTACGAGCAGTACTTC.

The CDR3 spells CASSRWGDNQPQHF. For the CDR3, the DNA is TGTGCCAGCTCCAGATGGGGGGACAATCAGCCCCAGCATTTT. The genes are TRBV6-1 and TRBJ1-5, with a weak D call TRBD1 (5 bases). The V end was cut by 8 bases, the J end by 3 bases, with 14 bases between. Germline lookup yields CDR1 MNHNS and CDR2 SASEGT. The CDR3 sequence is 14 residues long.

The chain joins TRBV7-9 to TRBJ2-3, with D unclear. Germline CDR1 and CDR2: SEHNR and FQNEAQ (reference sequence). Trimming removed 5 bases from V and 1 base from J, with 7 bases in between. The CDR3 sequence is 13 residues long. Here the CDR3 reads CASSRRGTDTQYF. In nucleotides, the CDR3 is TGTGCCAGCAGCCGAAGAGGCACAGATACGCAGTATTTT.

The gene calls are TRBV18 and TRBJ1-3; TRBD1 aligns across 8 bases. Per germline, CDR1 KGHSH and CDR2 LQKENI. CDR3 length: 14 residues. V lost 3 bases to trimming and J lost 7 bases; unmatched junction nucleotides: 5. The CDR3 DNA reads TGTGCCAGCTCACCTCTCAACAGGGGGAACACCATATATTTT. Protein: CASSPLNRGNTIYF.

CDR3 in DNA: TGTGCCAGCTCACCAGGACTAGCGGGGGGCCTTTGGTCCTACAATGAGCAGTTCTTC. Translated, it gives CASSPGLAGGLWSYNEQFF. The rearrangement uses TRBV18 and TRBJ2-1; 14 bases are a match to TRBD2. Germline CDR1 KGHSH, CDR2 LQKENI. The ends lost 2 bases at V and 1 base at J; junction bases unmatched: 7. CDR3 size: 19 residues.

This chain connects TRBV5-1 to TRBJ2-1; the D gene is possibly TRBD2 (6 bases). The germline gives CDR1 SGHRS, CDR2 YFSETQ. Trimming cost V 4 bases and J 0 bases, with 20 bases left between them. The CDR3 is 18 residues long. CDR3 region: CASSGIGGMKSSYNEQFF. The DNA for the CDR3 is TGCGCCAGCAGCGGCATTGGGGGGATGAAGAGCTCCTACAATGAGCAGTTCTTC.

V is TRBV6-6 and J is TRBJ1-6; no definite D call. CDR3 length equals 16 residues. CDR1 and CDR2 (germline): MNHNY, SVGAGI (reference sequence). V dropped 0 bases and J dropped 1 base, with 7 bases sitting between them. CDR3 in DNA: TGTGCCAGCAGTTACTCGCCAGGATCCTATAATTCACCCCTCCACTTT. Translating it yields CASSYSPGSYNSPLHF.

The chain recombines TRBV19 with TRBJ2-5; D ambiguous. This CDR3 is built from 11 residues. Germline V gives CDR1 LNHDA, CDR2 SQIVND (reference sequence). Trimming removed 1 base from V and 5 bases from J, with 2 bases in between. The CDR3 DNA reads TGTGCCAGTAGTATAGCGGAGACCCAGTACTTC. Translated, it gives CASSIAETQYF.

This chain links TRBV5-5 with TRBJ1-1; TRBD1 aligns across 9 bases. Germline assignment: CDR1 SGHKS and CDR2 YYEKEE (reference sequence). The CDR3 sequence is 16 residues long. The trim removed 4 bases at V and 0 bases at J, leaving 7 bases unmatched. CDR3 sequence (DNA): TGTGCCAGCAGCCCTGCGGGACAGGGCTTGAACACTGAAGCTTTCTTT. This sequence encodes CASSPAGQGLNTEAFF.